The T cell receptor beta chain under discussion was sequenced for a study of shared clonotypes between healthy human individuals. Researchers divided each subset's genomic DNA evenly across several immunoSEQ plates. Clones were read by immunoSEQ multiplex PCR, and TCRdb kept only the in-frame ones, dropping some. The table lists approximately 97,000 clones, around 67% of them singletons. Germline V lookup: CDR1 SGHTA, CDR2 FQGNSA. Trimming left V 2 bases short and J 5 bases short, with 12 bases between. The CDR3 is 14 amino acids. This chain joins TRBV7-2 and TRBJ1-2; tentatively, D is TRBD1 (6 bases). The clonotype was recovered from a man aged 30-40 years in good health. The specimen was memory CD8+ T cells sorted from blood. Subset meaning: CD45RO+ cells pooled with CCR7-negative TemRA cells. The CDR3 DNA reads TGTGCCAGCAGCTTAAAGGGGGTGGGTTATGGCTACACCTTC. Encoded protein: CASSLKGVGYGYTF.